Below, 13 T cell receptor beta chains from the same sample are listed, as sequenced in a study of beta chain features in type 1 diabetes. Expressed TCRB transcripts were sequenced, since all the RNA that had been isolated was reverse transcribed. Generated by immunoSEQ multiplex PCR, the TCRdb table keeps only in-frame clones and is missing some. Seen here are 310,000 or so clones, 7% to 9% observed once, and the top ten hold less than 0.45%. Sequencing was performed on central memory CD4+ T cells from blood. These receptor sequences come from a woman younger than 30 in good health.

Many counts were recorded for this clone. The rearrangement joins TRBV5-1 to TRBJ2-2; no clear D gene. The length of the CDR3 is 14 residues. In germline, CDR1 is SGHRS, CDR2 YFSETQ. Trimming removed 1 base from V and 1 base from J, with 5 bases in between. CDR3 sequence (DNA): TGCGCCAGCAGCTTGAGAGTGAACACCGGGGAGCTGTTTTTT. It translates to CASSLRVNTGELFF. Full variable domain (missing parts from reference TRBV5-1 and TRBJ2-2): KAGVTQTPRYLIKTRGQQVTLSCSPISGHRSVSWYQQTPGQGLQFLFEYFSETQRNKGNFPGRFSGRQFSNSRSEMNVSTLELGDSALYLCASSLRVNTGELFFGEGSRLTVL.

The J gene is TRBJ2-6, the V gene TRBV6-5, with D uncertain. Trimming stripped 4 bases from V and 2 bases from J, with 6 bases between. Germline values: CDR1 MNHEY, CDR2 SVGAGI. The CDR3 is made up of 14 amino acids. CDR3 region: CASSLQAGANVLTF. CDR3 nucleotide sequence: TGTGCCAGCAGTTTGCAGGCTGGGGCCAACGTCCTGACTTTC.

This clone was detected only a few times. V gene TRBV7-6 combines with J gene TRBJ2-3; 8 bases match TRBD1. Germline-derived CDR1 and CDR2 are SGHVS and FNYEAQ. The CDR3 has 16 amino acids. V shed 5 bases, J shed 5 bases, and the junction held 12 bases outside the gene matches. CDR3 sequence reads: CASSEKQGVLLDTQYF. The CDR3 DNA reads TGTGCCAGCAGCGAAAAACAGGGGGTGCTTCTAGATACGCAGTATTTT.

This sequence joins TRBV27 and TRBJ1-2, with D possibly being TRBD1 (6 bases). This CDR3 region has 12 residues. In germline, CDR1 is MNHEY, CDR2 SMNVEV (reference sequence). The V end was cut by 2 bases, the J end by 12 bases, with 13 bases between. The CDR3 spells CASSLKGRGDTF. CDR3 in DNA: TGTGCCAGCAGTTTAAAGGGCAGGGGCGACACCTTC.

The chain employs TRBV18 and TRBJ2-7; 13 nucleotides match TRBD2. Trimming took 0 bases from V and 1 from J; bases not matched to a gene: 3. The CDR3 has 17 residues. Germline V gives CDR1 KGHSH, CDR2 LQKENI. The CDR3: CASSPPLLAGGSYEQYF. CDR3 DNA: TGTGCCAGCTCACCACCGCTACTAGCGGGAGGGTCCTACGAGCAGTACTTC.

The CDR3 loop is CASSLRDYRYNEQFF. CDR3 sequence (DNA): TGTGCCAGCAGCTTAAGGGACTACCGATACAATGAGCAGTTCTTC. The J gene is TRBJ2-1, the V gene TRBV7-8; 7 nucleotides match TRBD2. The V and J ends lost 2 bases and 4 bases, in that order; junction bases with no gene match: 5. The germline gives CDR1 SGHVS, CDR2 FQNEAQ. The CDR3 sequence is 15 residues long.

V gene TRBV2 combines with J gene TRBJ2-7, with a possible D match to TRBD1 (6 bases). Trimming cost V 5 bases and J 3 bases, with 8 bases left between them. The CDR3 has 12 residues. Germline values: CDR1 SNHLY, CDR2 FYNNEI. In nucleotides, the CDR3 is TGTGCCAGCAGTACAGGGTTCTACGAGCAGTACTTC. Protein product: CASSTGFYEQYF.

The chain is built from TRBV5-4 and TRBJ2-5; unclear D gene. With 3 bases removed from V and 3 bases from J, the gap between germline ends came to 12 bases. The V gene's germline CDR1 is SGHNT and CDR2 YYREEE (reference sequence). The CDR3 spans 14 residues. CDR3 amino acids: CASSSEWSEETQYF. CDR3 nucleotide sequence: TGTGCCAGCAGCTCGGAGTGGTCCGAAGAGACCCAGTACTTC.

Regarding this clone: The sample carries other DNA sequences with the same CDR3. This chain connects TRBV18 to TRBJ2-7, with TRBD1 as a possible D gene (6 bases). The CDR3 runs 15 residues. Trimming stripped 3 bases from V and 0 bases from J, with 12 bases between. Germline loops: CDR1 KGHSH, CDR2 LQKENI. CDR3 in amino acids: CASSPLRGSSYEQYF. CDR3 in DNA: TGTGCCAGCTCACCCCTAAGGGGGAGCTCCTACGAGCAGTACTTC.

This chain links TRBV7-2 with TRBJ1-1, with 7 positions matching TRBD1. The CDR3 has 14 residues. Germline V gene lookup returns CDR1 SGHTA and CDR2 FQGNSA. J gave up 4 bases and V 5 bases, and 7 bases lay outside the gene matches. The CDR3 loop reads CASSRSRGGTEAFF. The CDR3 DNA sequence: TGTGCCAGCAGCCGCTCCAGGGGGGGCACTGAAGCTTTCTTT.

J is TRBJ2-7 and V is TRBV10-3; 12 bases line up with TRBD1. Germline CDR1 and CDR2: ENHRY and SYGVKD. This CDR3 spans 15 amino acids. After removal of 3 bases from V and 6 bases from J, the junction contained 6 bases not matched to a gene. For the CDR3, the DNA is TGTGCCATCAGTGAATGGCGGGACAGGGGGCGCGAGCAGTACTTC. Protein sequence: CAISEWRDRGREQYF.

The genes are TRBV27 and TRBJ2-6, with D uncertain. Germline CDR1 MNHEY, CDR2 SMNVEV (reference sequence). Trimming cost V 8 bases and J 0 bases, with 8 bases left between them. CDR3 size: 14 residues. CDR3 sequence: CASGRSSGANVLTF. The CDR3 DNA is TGTGCCAGCGGACGGTCCTCTGGGGCCAACGTCCTGACTTTC.

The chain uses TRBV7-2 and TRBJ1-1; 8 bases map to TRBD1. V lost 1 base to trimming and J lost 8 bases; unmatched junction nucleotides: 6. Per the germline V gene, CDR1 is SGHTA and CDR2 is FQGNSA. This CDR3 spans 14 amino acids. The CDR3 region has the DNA TGTGCCAGCAGCTTAGAAGGCTGGACAGGGGAAGCTTTCTTT. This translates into CASSLEGWTGEAFF.